This T cell receptor (beta chain) is from a study of CD8+CD57+ T cells in acquired aplastic anemia (dated by TCRdb to the late 2010s). Concerning the study at large: DNA extracted from sorted CD4+ and CD8+ cells had a mean of approximately 3.3 ug, with a range of 0.2 to 27.4 ug. Healthy donor samples averaged roughly 9.9 million reads for CD4+ and roughly 11 million for CD8+ cells. Overall results and qualifications from the work: Nearly 30 CD8+ CDR3 sequences were found in both patients and controls but appeared to be highly expressed in patients and within the immunodominant clones of the patients. CD8+ Simpson's diversity did not differ significantly between patients and healthy controls (P=0.060).

This clonotype was observed many times. The antigen it binds to is not known. Per-base qualities were not stored, and no clone one base away is much larger. TCR beta VDJ combination and CDR3 sequence profiling used genomic DNA as the template. An Illumina HiSeq 2000 was used for TCR repertoire sequencing. Under the source paper's analysis protocol: Repertoires were assessed using TRBV/TRBJ rearrangement plots, CDR3 size and DJ length profiles, and Simpson's diversity index. Whichever DNA sequence was most abundant in the deep sequencing data was defined as the immunodominant clone. CDR3 amino acid sequences were screened for sharing across subjects and were compared with published repertoires and the VDJdb database. Starting from the raw public reads, TCRdb applied fastp trimming at Q25, assembled clones with MiXCR and retained in-frame beta chains. A single entry per CDR3 protein holds the most common genes and DNA from its merged rows. The V and J calls and clone size come from TCRdb's table, not from the authors' own analysis. Within this sample are 65,000 or so distinct CDR3 sequences, with around 55% of them counted one time only. 2% to 2.5% of the sample is in the top ten clones.

From its cysteine to its phenylalanine, the CDR3 spans 15 amino acids. The entry retains the CDR3 DNA only, 45 bases that are in frame from base 1. CDR1 and CDR2, per the germline V gene, are SGHRS and YFSETQ. Clipping removes 2 bases from V and 2 bases from J, with 2 as the unmatched junction base count. In the study, sorted CD4+ and CD8+ blood T cells from patients with severe aplastic anemia and from healthy subjects underwent deep sequencing of TCR repertoires. Ficoll-Paque density gradient centrifugation was used to isolate peripheral blood mononuclear cells. CD4+ and CD8+ T cells were sorted by FACS or magnetic beads before DNA extraction.

The sample comprised sorted CD4+, CD8+, or CD8+CD57+ T cells (not recorded which) from PBMCs. The chain joins TRBV5-1 to TRBJ2-7, with 12 bases matching TRBD2. This receptor was identified in a human donor in good health, serving as a control. The DNA reads as follows: TGCGCCAGCAGCTTCGGACTAGCGGGGACCTACGAGCAGTACTTC. Translation gives CASSFGLAGTYEQYF.